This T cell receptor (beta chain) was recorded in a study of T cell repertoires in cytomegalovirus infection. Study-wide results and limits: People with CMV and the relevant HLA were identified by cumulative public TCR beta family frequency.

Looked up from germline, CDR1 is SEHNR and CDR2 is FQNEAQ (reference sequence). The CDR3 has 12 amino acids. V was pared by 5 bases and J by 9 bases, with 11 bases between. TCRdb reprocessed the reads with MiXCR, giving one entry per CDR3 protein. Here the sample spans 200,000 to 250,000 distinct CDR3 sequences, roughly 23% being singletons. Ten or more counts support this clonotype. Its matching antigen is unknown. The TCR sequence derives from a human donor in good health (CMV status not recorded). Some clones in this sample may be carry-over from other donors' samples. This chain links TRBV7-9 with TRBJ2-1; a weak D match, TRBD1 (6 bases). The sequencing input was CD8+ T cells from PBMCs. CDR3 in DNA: TGTGCCAGCAGCCTTTCAGGGGCTGAGCAGTTCTTC. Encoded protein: CASSLSGAEQFF.